What follows are 6 T cell receptor beta chains derived from one specimen sequenced in a study of CD8 T cells in ankylosing spondylitis. TCRdb redid the calling of the 5' RACE reads with MiXCR, one entry per CDR3 protein. In the table there are about 220,000 distinct CDR3 sequences, 25% to 30% of which are singletons. The source material was blood, either unsorted or a sorted T cell fraction (not recorded which). The receptors originated from a male donor with ankylosing spondylitis or in good health (not recorded which).

This clonotype was counted a few times. V gene TRBV20-1 combines with J gene TRBJ2-3; a weak D match, TRBD2 (5 bases). The V end lost 6 bases, the J end lost 0 bases, and 13 bases lay between the germline ends. CDR1 is DFQATT and CDR2 is SNEGSKA in the germline V gene (reference sequence). CDR3 size: 14 residues. CDR3 bases: TGCAGTGCCCGTGTGGGCGGGAGCACAGATACGCAGTATTTT. Translating it yields CSARVGGSTDTQYF.

The chain joins TRBV6-1 to TRBJ2-7, with D tentatively TRBD2 (6 bases). CDR1 MNHNS and CDR2 SASEGT come from the germline V gene. The V and J ends lost 3 bases and 5 bases respectively, with 14 bases between them. The CDR3 runs to 14 residues. The CDR3 protein is CASSDPGLADEQYF. As DNA, the CDR3 is TGTGCCAGCAGTGATCCGGGACTCGCTGACGAGCAGTACTTC.

The chain couples TRBV6-1 to TRBJ2-7; 10 positions match TRBD2. V dropped 6 bases and J dropped 3; count of bases not matched to a gene: 14. There are 17 residues in the CDR3. Germline V gene data show CDR1 as MNHNS and CDR2 as SASEGT. DNA of the CDR3: TGTGCCAGCAGCCGTTCAAAGGTAGCGGGAGGCCTCTACGAGCAGTACTTC. Protein: CASSRSKVAGGLYEQYF.

In its sample, this clonotype was seen a few times. The chain uses TRBV20-1 and TRBJ2-7, with D uncertain. Germline CDR1 DFQATT, CDR2 SNEGSKA (reference sequence). This CDR3 contains 12 residues. The V gene lost 3 bases and the J gene lost 2 bases, with 8 bases spanning the gap. CDR3 region: CSASLKTYEQYF. In nucleotides, the CDR3 is TGCAGTGCTAGCCTTAAGACCTACGAGCAGTACTTC.

This clonotype has ten or more counts. The genes are TRBV20-1 and TRBJ1-5; TRBD1 agrees at 12 bases. The V gene end was trimmed by 5 bases and the J gene end by 7 bases; junction bases not matched to a gene: 9. Looked up from germline, CDR1 is DFQATT and CDR2 is SNEGSKA (reference sequence). This CDR3 contains 15 residues. The CDR3 loop is CSASPGQGAWQPQHF. The CDR3 DNA follows: TGCAGTGCTTCTCCGGGACAGGGGGCATGGCAGCCCCAGCATTTT.

This clonotype came up many times. J is TRBJ1-2 and V is TRBV29-1, with D maybe TRBD1 (5 bases). Germline V gives CDR1 SQVTM, CDR2 ANQGSEA. Trimming pared 4 bases from V and 2 bases from J, leaving 11 bases between. CDR3 length: 13 residues. The CDR3 here is CSVGTGSNYGYTF. In nucleotides, the CDR3 is TGCAGCGTTGGAACAGGTAGCAACTATGGCTACACCTTC.